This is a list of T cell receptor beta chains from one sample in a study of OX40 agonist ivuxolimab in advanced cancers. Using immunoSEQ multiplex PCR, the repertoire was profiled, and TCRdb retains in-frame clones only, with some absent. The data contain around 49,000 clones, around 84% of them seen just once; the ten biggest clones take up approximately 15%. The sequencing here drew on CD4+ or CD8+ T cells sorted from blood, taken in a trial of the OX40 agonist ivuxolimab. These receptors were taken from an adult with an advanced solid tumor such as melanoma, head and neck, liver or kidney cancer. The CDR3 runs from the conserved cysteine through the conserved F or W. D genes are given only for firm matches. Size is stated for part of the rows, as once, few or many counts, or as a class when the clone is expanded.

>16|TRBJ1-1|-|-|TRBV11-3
CASSFHVGGLNTEAFF
TGTGCCAGCAGCTTCCATGTCGGAGGGCTGAACACTGAAGCTTTCTTT
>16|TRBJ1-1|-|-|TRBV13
CASSLGGIGMNTEAFF
TGTGCCAGCAGCTTGGGAGGGATAGGAATGAACACTGAAGCTTTCTTT
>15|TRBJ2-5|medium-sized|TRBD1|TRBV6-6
CASSWTGGLDETQYF
TGTGCCAGCAGTTGGACAGGGGGCTTGGATGAGACCCAGTACTTC
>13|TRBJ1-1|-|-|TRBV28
CASSPGRETEAFF
TGTGCCAGCAGTCCGGGCCGGGAGACTGAAGCTTTCTTT
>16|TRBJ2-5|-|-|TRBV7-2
CASSLGSGWMGETQYF
TGTGCCAGCAGCTTGGGCTCAGGATGGATGGGGGAGACCCAGTACTTC
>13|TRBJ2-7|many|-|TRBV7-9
CASSETEGTEQYF
TGTGCCAGCAGTGAAACAGAAGGGACTGAGCAGTACTTC
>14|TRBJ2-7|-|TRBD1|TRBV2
CASSHSDRTYEQYF
TGTGCCAGCAGTCATTCGGACAGGACGTACGAGCAGTACTTC
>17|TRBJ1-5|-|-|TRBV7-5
CARSLWLRTGPNQPQHF
TGTGCCAGAAGCTTGTGGCTGAGGACAGGCCCCAATCAGCCCCAGCATTTT
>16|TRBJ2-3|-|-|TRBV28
CASSPDNGADTDTQYF
TGTGCCAGCAGTCCCGACAACGGGGCCGACACAGATACGCAGTATTTT
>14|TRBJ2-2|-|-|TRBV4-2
CASGPGQGAGELFF
TGTGCCAGCGGGCCGGGACAAGGCGCCGGGGAGCTGTTTTTT
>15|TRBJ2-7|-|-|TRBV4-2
CASSQEGGTAYEQYF
TGTGCCAGCAGCCAAGAGGGGGGGACAGCTTACGAGCAGTACTTC
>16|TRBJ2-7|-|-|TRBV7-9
CASSLDSPADSYEQYF
TGTGCCAGCAGCTTAGACTCGCCGGCCGACTCCTACGAGCAGTACTTC
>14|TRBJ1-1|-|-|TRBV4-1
CASSQDRGGPEAFF
TGCGCCAGCAGCCAAGATCGTGGGGGGCCAGAAGCTTTCTTT
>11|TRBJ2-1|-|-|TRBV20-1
CSAVPGSVQFF
TGCAGTGCCGTACCCGGCTCGGTGCAGTTCTTC
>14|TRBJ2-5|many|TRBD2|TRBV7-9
CASSLSYGGETQYF
TGTGCCAGCAGCTTATCCTACGGGGGGGAGACCCAGTACTTC
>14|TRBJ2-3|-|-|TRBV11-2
CASSLERGTDTQYF
TGTGCCAGCAGCTTGGAGCGAGGGACAGATACGCAGTATTTT
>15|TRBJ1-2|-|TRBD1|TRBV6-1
CASRAGQGPNYGYTF
TGTGCCAGCAGAGCGGGACAGGGTCCAAACTATGGCTACACCTTC
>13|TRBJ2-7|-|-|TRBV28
CASSFLQGYEQYF
TGTGCCAGCAGTTTCCTTCAGGGCTACGAGCAGTACTTC
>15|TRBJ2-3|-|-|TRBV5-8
CASSVVAGGTDTQYF
TGTGCCAGCAGCGTAGTGGCAGGGGGCACAGATACGCAGTATTTT
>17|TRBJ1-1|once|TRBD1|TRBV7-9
CASSLLPGQGGNTEAFF
TGTGCCAGCAGCTTACTTCCGGGACAGGGTGGGAACACTGAAGCTTTCTTT
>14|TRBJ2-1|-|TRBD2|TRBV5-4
CASSGLAGVNEQFF
TGTGCCAGCAGCGGATTAGCGGGAGTTAATGAGCAGTTCTTC
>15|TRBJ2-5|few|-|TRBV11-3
CASSTWKAGQETQYF
TGTGCCAGCAGCACTTGGAAAGCGGGTCAGGAGACCCAGTACTTC
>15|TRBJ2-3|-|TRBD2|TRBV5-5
CASSFASGSTDTQYF
TGTGCCAGCAGCTTCGCTAGCGGAAGCACAGATACGCAGTATTTT
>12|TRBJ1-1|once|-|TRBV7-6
CASSFLGGEAFF
TGTGCCAGCAGCTTTTTGGGAGGGGAGGCTTTCTTT
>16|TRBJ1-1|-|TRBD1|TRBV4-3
CASSQENWDRNTEAFF
TGCGCCAGCAGCCAAGAGAATTGGGACAGGAACACTGAAGCTTTCTTT
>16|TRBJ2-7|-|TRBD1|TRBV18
CASSTSDLRGRYEQYF
TGTGCCAGCTCAACGTCAGATCTCAGGGGGCGGTACGAGCAGTACTTC
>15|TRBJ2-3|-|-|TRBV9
CASSHRAEGTDTQYF
TGTGCCAGCAGCCACAGGGCTGAGGGCACAGATACGCAGTATTTT
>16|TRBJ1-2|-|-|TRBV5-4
CASSLSLRTPNYGYTF
TGTGCCAGCAGCTTGAGTTTGCGGACACCGAACTATGGCTACACCTTC
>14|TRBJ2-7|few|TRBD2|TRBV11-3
CASSLAGGTYEQYF
TGTGCCAGCAGCTTAGCGGGAGGGACCTACGAGCAGTACTTC
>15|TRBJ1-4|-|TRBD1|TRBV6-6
CASSGQATTNEKLFF
TGTGCCAGCAGTGGACAGGCCACAACTAATGAAAAACTGTTTTTT
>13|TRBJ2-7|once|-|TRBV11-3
CASSLRQSYEQYF
TGTGCCAGCAGCTTACGTCAGTCCTACGAGCAGTACTTC
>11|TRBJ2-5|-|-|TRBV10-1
CASSGGGEQYF
TGCGCCAGCAGTGGGGGTGGAGAGCAGTACTTC
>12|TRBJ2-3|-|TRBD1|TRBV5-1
CASSWTGDTQYF
TGCGCCAGCAGCTGGACAGGAGATACGCAGTATTTT
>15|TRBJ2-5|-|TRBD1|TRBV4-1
CASSQGAGGWETQYF
TGCGCCAGCAGCCAAGGGGCAGGGGGATGGGAGACCCAGTACTTC
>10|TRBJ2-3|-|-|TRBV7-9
CASTPHTQYF
TGTGCCAGCACCCCCCATACGCAGTATTTT
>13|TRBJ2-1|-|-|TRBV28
CASSFKGYNEQFF
TGTGCCAGCAGTTTCAAGGGCTACAATGAGCAGTTCTTC
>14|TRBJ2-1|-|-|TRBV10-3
CAIRFPGLDNEQFF
TGTGCCATCAGGTTCCCGGGACTCGACAATGAGCAGTTCTTC
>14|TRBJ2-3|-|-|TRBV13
CASQVQGSTDTQYF
TGTGCCAGCCAGGTGCAGGGCAGCACAGATACGCAGTATTTT
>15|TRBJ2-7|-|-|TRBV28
CASSFTGLVSYEQYF
TGTGCCAGCAGTTTTACGGGTCTCGTCTCCTACGAGCAGTACTTC